This T cell receptor (beta chain) was sequenced during a study of identifying expanded T cells in peripheral blood. Whole-study results and caveats: Approximately two-week clone count variance significantly increased as total template count grew.

Clones were read by immunoSEQ multiplex PCR, and TCRdb kept only the in-frame ones, dropping some. The top ten clones hold around 5% of a sample with 100,000 or so clones, around 90% of them seen once. The V end lost 0 bases, the J end lost 6 bases, and 12 bases lay between the germline ends. CDR1 and CDR2 (germline): LNHNV, YYDKDF (reference sequence). This CDR3 spans 14 amino acids. A word on this clone: Its target is not known.

Sequencing used blood. The TCR sequence derives from a person between 18 and 69 years old in good health. The J gene is TRBJ2-7, the V gene TRBV15; tentatively, D is TRBD2 (6 bases). In DNA, the CDR3 is TGTGCCACCAGCAGAGATGCAGGGACTTTCGAGCAGTACTTC. Protein product: CATSRDAGTFEQYF.